This T cell receptor (beta chain) was sequenced for a study of CD8 T cells in ankylosing spondylitis. Study-level results: Blood from ankylosing spondylitis patients appeared to carry a characteristic roughly 8-variant TCR beta motif. A subset of motif variants has previously been described in the synovial fluid and blood of reactive arthritis.

Trimming left V 0 bases short and J 3 bases short, with 15 bases between. Germline V gives CDR1 SGHAT, CDR2 FQNNGV. The CDR3 covers 16 residues. Library preparation for TCR beta used quantitative 5'-RACE with molecular barcodes. TCRdb re-called the 5' RACE reads with MiXCR, one entry per CDR3 protein. The top ten hold 9.9% of the sample, which has roughly 91,000 distinct CDR3 sequences, roughly 8.3% seen once. This clonotype was seen ten or more times. No antigen is known for it. The specimen was blood, either unsorted or a sorted T cell fraction (not recorded which). The rearrangement links TRBV11-2 to TRBJ2-7, with D possibly TRBD1 on 5 matching bases. This clonotype was sampled from a male donor with ankylosing spondylitis or in good health (not recorded which). The CDR3 nucleotides are TGTGCCAGCAGCTTAGATCATAGGGGCAGGAGCTACGAGCAGTACTTC. Translating gives CASSLDHRGRSYEQYF.